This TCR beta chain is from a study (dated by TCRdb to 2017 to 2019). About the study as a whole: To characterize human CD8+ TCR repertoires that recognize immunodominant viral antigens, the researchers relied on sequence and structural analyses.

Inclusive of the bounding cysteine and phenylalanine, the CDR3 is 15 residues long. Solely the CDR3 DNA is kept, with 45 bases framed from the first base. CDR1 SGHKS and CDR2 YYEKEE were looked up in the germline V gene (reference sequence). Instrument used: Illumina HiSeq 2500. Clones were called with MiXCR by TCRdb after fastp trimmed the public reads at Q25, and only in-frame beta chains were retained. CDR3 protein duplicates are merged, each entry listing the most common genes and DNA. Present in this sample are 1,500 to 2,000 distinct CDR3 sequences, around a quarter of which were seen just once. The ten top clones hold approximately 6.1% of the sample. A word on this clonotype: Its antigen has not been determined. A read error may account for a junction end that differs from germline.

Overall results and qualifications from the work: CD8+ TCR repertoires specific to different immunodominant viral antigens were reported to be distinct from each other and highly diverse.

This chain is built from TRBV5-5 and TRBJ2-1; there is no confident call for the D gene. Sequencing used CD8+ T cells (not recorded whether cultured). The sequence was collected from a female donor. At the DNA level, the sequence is TGTGCCAGCAGCCCGCCCTTGTCTACCTACAATGGGCAGTTCTTC. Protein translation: CASSPPLSTYNGQFF.